This is a list of T cell receptor beta chains from one sample in a study of technical replicates of blood from a handful of donors. Libraries were prepared by immunoSEQ multiplex PCR; TCRdb keeps only in-frame clonotypes and omits some of them. This table has more than 70,000 clones, around 97% appearing once. The sample consisted of T cells isolated from PBMCs. These receptors came from a human donor in good health. CDR3s include the opening cysteine and the closing phenylalanine or tryptophan. D genes are given only for firm matches. Size is stated for part of the rows, as once, few or many counts, or as a class when the clone is expanded.

d_gene,v_gene,j_gene,abundance,CDR3aa,CDR3nt
TRBD1,TRBV5-1,TRBJ1-3,few,CASSFRRQGARGNTIYF,TGCGCCAGCAGCTTTCGTCGACAGGGGGCGCGGGGAAACACCATATATTTT
NA,TRBV7-8,TRBJ2-7,NA,CASSLVPAGSSYEQYF,TGTGCCAGCAGCTTAGTTCCCGCGGGGAGCTCCTACGAGCAGTACTTC
NA,TRBV28,TRBJ2-4,NA,CASRPKNARSDIQYF,TGTGCCAGCAGACCAAAAAATGCACGCTCGGACATTCAGTACTTC
TRBD1,TRBV18,TRBJ1-5,NA,CASSPSSVRGGSNQPQHF,TGTGCCAGCTCACCCTCCTCGGTCCGAGGGGGCAGCAATCAGCCCCAGCATTTT
TRBD2,TRBV4-1,TRBJ2-1,NA,CASTGLAGDEAEQFF,TGCGCCAGCACCGGACTAGCGGGAGATGAGGCTGAGCAGTTCTTC
TRBD1,TRBV27,TRBJ2-7,NA,CASSLSGTDRRSQYF,TGTGCCAGCAGTTTATCCGGGACAGATAGACGATCGCAGTACTTC
NA,TRBV5-1,TRBJ2-3,NA,CASSLVPGSGTDTQYF,TGCGCCAGCAGCTTGGTGCCAGGCTCCGGCACAGATACGCAGTATTTT
NA,TRBV7-2,TRBJ1-5,NA,CASGTVNQPQHF,TGTGCCAGCGGAACAGTCAATCAGCCCCAGCATTTT
NA,TRBV6-5,TRBJ2-1,NA,CASKGLTFNEQFF,TGTGCCAGCAAGGGACTCACTTTCAATGAGCAGTTCTTC
NA,TRBV19,TRBJ2-7,NA,CASSIRNEQYF,TGTGCCAGTAGTATACGTAACGAGCAGTACTTC
TRBD1,TRBV4-1,TRBJ2-2,NA,CASSQTGGTGELFF,TGCGCCAGCAGCCAAACAGGGGGGACCGGGGAGCTGTTTTTT
NA,TRBV5-1,TRBJ1-3,NA,CASSSTVQSGTGNTIYF,TGCGCCAGCAGCTCGACGGTCCAGTCGGGAACTGGAAACACCATATATTTT
NA,TRBV11-3,TRBJ1-1,few,CASSLAGEAFF,TGTGCCAGCAGCTTAGCGGGTGAAGCTTTCTTT
NA,TRBV5-1,TRBJ1-2,NA,CASSLGDTAWVAGAGYTF,TGCGCCAGCAGCTTAGGGGACACTGCTTGGGTTGCTGGAGCTGGCTACACCTTC
NA,TRBV9,TRBJ1-6,NA,CASGPGQRNSPLHF,TGTGCCAGCGGACCGGGACAACGAAATTCACCCCTCCACTTT
TRBD2,TRBV6-4,TRBJ2-1,once,CASSVLAASYNEQFF,TGTGCCAGCAGTGTACTAGCGGCCTCCTACAATGAGCAGTTCTTC
TRBD2,TRBV5-1,TRBJ2-4,NA,CAPLRLAGLSQYF,TGCGCCCCACTGCGGCTAGCGGGCTTATCTCAGTACTTC
NA,TRBV7-2,TRBJ2-7,NA,CASSPRASYEQYF,TGTGCCAGCAGCCCCAGGGCCTCCTACGAGCAGTACTTC
TRBD2,TRBV7-2,TRBJ2-3,NA,CATRGGFWTTDTQYF,TGTGCCACCCGGGGGGGTTTCTGGACGACAGATACGCAGTATTTT
TRBD1,TRBV27,TRBJ1-1,NA,CASSHRGFGTEAFF,TGTGCCAGCAGTCACAGGGGTTTTGGCACTGAAGCTTTCTTT
NA,TRBV6-5,TRBJ1-4,NA,CASSYQKPGLIEKLFF,TGTGCCAGCAGTTACCAGAAACCAGGGCTTATAGAAAAACTGTTTTTT
NA,TRBV30,TRBJ1-1,NA,CAWSVRRAGAEAFF,TGTGCCTGGAGTGTACGCAGGGCGGGGGCTGAAGCTTTCTTT
TRBD2,TRBV7-9,TRBJ2-3,NA,CASSFSGSTDTQYF,TGTGCCAGCAGCTTTAGCGGGAGCACAGATACGCAGTATTTT
NA,TRBV7-9,TRBJ2-5,NA,CATTPHRGLEETQYF,TGTGCCACCACGCCCCACAGGGGACTCGAAGAGACCCAGTACTTC
TRBD1,TRBV6-1,TRBJ1-1,once,CASSEDGGGLNTEAFF,TGTGCCAGCAGTGAAGATGGAGGGGGCTTGAACACTGAAGCTTTCTTT
NA,TRBV4-1,TRBJ2-5,NA,CASSLQGQETQYF,TGCGCCAGCAGCCTACAGGGCCAAGAGACCCAGTACTTC
NA,TRBV10-1,TRBJ2-7,NA,CASRGTIGEQYF,TGCGCCAGCAGGGGGACAATCGGCGAGCAGTACTTC
NA,TRBV4-1,TRBJ1-4,NA,CASSQHRLSTNEKLFF,TGCGCCAGCAGCCAACACCGACTCTCAACTAATGAAAAACTGTTTTTT
NA,TRBV6-1,TRBJ1-4,once,CASTKQATNEKLFF,TGTGCCAGCACCAAACAAGCAACTAATGAAAAACTGTTTTTT
TRBD1,TRBV5-4,TRBJ2-2,NA,CASSLSLGQGVPGELFF,TGTGCCAGCAGCTTGAGCCTGGGACAGGGGGTCCCCGGGGAGCTGTTTTTT
TRBD1,TRBV27,TRBJ2-3,NA,CASRPRGFGTDTQYF,TGTGCCAGCAGACCCAGGGGGTTCGGCACAGATACGCAGTATTTT
TRBD2,TRBV9,TRBJ2-1,NA,CASSRGTSGINEQFF,TGTGCCAGCAGCAGAGGGACTAGCGGCATCAATGAGCAGTTCTTC
TRBD1,TRBV19,TRBJ2-2,NA,CASSSQGGTNTGELFF,TGTGCCAGTAGTTCACAGGGGGGAACGAACACCGGGGAGCTGTTTTTT
TRBD2,TRBV4-2,TRBJ2-3,NA,CASSQDPRGAAVRADTQYF,TGTGCCAGCAGCCAAGACCCGCGGGGGGCCGCGGTGAGGGCAGATACGCAGTATTTT
NA,TRBV29-1,TRBJ1-1,NA,CSVHYTTVNTEAFF,TGCAGCGTTCACTACACTACCGTGAACACTGAAGCTTTCTTT
TRBD1,TRBV5-1,TRBJ1-2,NA,CASSLTDRGGYGYTF,TGCGCCAGCAGCCTGACGGACAGGGGCGGCTATGGCTACACCTTC
TRBD1,TRBV6-1,TRBJ2-3,NA,CASPKGDRLTDTQYF,TGTGCCAGCCCAAAAGGGGACAGATTGACAGATACGCAGTATTTT
NA,TRBV9,TRBJ2-7,NA,CASSVGGVSYEQYF,TGTGCCAGCAGCGTAGGGGGGGTCTCCTACGAGCAGTACTTC
NA,TRBV27,TRBJ2-5,NA,CASSPAVDETQYF,TGTGCCAGCAGTCCCGCGGTTGATGAGACCCAGTACTTC
NA,TRBV4-1,TRBJ2-7,NA,CASSAGVFYEQYF,TGCGCCAGCAGCGCAGGCGTCTTCTACGAGCAGTACTTC
TRBD1,TRBV5-1,TRBJ2-7,NA,CASSLPTGTNEQYF,TGCGCCAGCAGCCTTCCGACAGGGACCAACGAGCAGTACTTC
NA,TRBV30,TRBJ1-5,NA,CAWANSNSNQPQHF,TGTGCCTGGGCGAACAGCAATAGCAATCAGCCCCAGCATTTT
NA,TRBV27,TRBJ2-3,NA,CASADSRGTDTQYF,TGTGCCAGCGCTGACAGCCGGGGCACAGATACGCAGTATTTT
NA,TRBV4-1,TRBJ2-1,NA,CASSQEETTYNEQFF,TGCGCCAGCAGCCAAGAAGAGACTACTTACAATGAGCAGTTCTTC
NA,TRBV6-1,TRBJ2-6,NA,CASSEQGIISGANVLTF,TGTGCCAGCAGTGAACAGGGCATAATCTCTGGGGCCAACGTCCTGACTTTC
NA,TRBV29-1,TRBJ2-1,NA,CSVAEGGVSYNEQFF,TGCAGCGTCGCAGAGGGCGGGGTCTCCTACAATGAGCAGTTCTTC
TRBD2,TRBV4-1,TRBJ2-5,NA,CASSQYPGGGYLAGTETQYF,TGCGCCAGCAGCCAATACCCTGGGGGGGGGTATCTAGCAGGAACGGAGACCCAGTACTTC
NA,TRBV28,TRBJ1-1,NA,CASSFARVYFF,TGTGCCAGCAGTTTTGCCAGGGTCTACTTCTTT
NA,TRBV5-5,TRBJ1-1,once,CASSYTKGGDTEAFF,TGTGCCAGCAGCTATACCAAAGGGGGGGACACTGAAGCTTTCTTT
NA,TRBV28,TRBJ2-1,NA,CASSFRDIALEQFF,TGTGCCAGCAGTTTTAGGGACATCGCCCTGGAGCAGTTCTTC
TRBD1,TRBV19,TRBJ2-2,NA,CASSILRTGRTGELFF,TGTGCCAGTAGTATCCTTCGGACAGGGCGAACCGGGGAGCTGTTTTTT
NA,TRBV6-5,TRBJ1-1,NA,CASSSIEDTEAFF,TGTGCCAGCAGTTCCATTGAGGACACTGAAGCTTTCTTT
TRBD1,TRBV19,TRBJ2-7,NA,CASSSQGAHYEQYF,TGTGCCAGTAGTTCACAGGGGGCGCACTACGAGCAGTACTTC
TRBD1,TRBV7-2,TRBJ1-5,NA,CASSPTGVQPQHF,TGTGCCAGCAGCCCGACAGGGGTTCAGCCCCAGCATTTT
TRBD2,TRBV19,TRBJ2-3,few,CASSPTGTSGRGTDTQYF,TGTGCCAGTAGTCCGACCGGGACTAGCGGGAGAGGAACAGATACGCAGTATTTT
NA,TRBV14,TRBJ2-1,NA,CASSSSRLVSEQFF,TGTGCCAGCAGCTCCTCCCGACTAGTTAGTGAGCAGTTCTTC
NA,TRBV12-5,TRBJ2-3,once,CASGLPQGGRTDTQYF,TGTGCTAGTGGTTTGCCCCAGGGGGGTCGCACAGATACGCAGTATTTT
TRBD1,TRBV10-1,TRBJ2-7,NA,CASSAPGQGLEQYF,TGCGCCAGCAGCGCCCCGGGACAGGGGTTGGAGCAGTACTTC
NA,TRBV5-1,TRBJ1-4,once,CASSLTATNEKLFF,TGCGCCAGCAGCTTGACAGCAACTAATGAAAAACTGTTTTTT
TRBD2,TRBV18,TRBJ2-4,NA,CASSPPSSGSAYIQYF,TGTGCCAGCTCACCACCAAGTAGCGGGAGTGCGTACATTCAGTACTTC